The source of this T cell receptor (beta chain) is a study of shared clonotypes between healthy human individuals. As regards this clone: The antigen is not known.

Assay: immunoSEQ multiplex PCR; the TCRdb copy retains only in-frame clones and omits some. The table shows more than 150,000 clones, with around 63% occurring only once. Points from the study as a whole: Naive subsets usually exceeded memory subsets in estimated richness. Sampling covered nothing but blood. Tissue TCR repertoires likely differ from those found in blood.

Germline assignment: CDR1 SGHDT and CDR2 YYEEEE. Trimming took 1 base from V and 8 from J, leaving 13 bases between them. The CDR3 length is 14 residues. The TCR originated in a man aged 25 to 40 in good health. The V gene is TRBV5-6, the J gene TRBJ2-1; possibly TRBD1 for D (5 bases). The source material was memory CD4+ T cells sorted from blood. Subset reported: CD45RA-negative fraction. The CDR3 loop is CASSLTRASHEQFF. In nucleotides, the CDR3 is TGTGCCAGCAGCTTGACCAGGGCCAGCCATGAGCAGTTCTTC.